The next 6 T cell receptor beta chains were all read from a single sample in a study of radiotherapy plus CTLA-4 blockade in lung cancer. TCRdb keeps only in-frame clones here, not all; method: immunoSEQ multiplex PCR. The table has 90,000 to 100,000 clones, approximately 80% seen once. This specimen was peripheral blood, taken from a patient treated with radiotherapy plus ipilimumab. Receptors were obtained from a human donor with non-small cell lung cancer that progressed on radiotherapy plus ipilimumab.

This clone appeared once. The V and J genes are TRBV29-1 and TRBJ2-7, with D possibly TRBD2 on 5 matching bases. In germline, CDR1 is SQVTM, CDR2 ANQGSEA. Trimming took off 8 bases at V and 5 bases at J, with 31 bases between the two ends. The CDR3 consists of 17 residues. CDR3 protein: CSPLGMVGVKCGDEQYF. DNA for the CDR3: TGCAGCCCCCTTGGTATGGTGGGAGTTAAATGTGGGGACGAGCAGTACTTC.

J is TRBJ2-5 and V is TRBV2; 14 bases agree with TRBD2. Germline assignment: CDR1 SNHLY and CDR2 FYNNEI. V was pared by 4 bases and J by 5 bases, with 9 bases of the junction left unmatched. The CDR3 sequence is 17 residues long. The CDR3 spells CASSGSRLAGGDETQYF. DNA of the CDR3: TGTGCCAGCAGTGGATCAAGACTAGCGGGAGGGGACGAGACCCAGTACTTC.

The chain couples TRBV30 to TRBJ2-3; 10 positions agree with TRBD2. This CDR3 region has 16 residues. The V and J ends lost 1 base and 0 bases, in that order; junction bases with no gene match: 4. The germline CDR1 and CDR2 sequences are GTSNPN and SVGIG (reference sequence). The CDR3: CAWSGGTSVSTDTQYF. The CDR3 nucleotides read TGTGCCTGGAGTGGCGGGACTAGCGTAAGCACAGATACGCAGTATTTT.

This clone has just one count. The chain couples TRBV30 to TRBJ1-3; no reliable D call. Germline lookup yields CDR1 GTSNPN and CDR2 SVGIG (reference sequence). The CDR3 consists of 13 residues. The germline V and J ends were trimmed by 3 bases and 0 bases, with 6 bases remaining between them. The CDR3 DNA reads as TGTGCCTGGAGGAGGAACTCTGGAAACACCATATATTTT. Translating it yields CAWRRNSGNTIYF.

A single count supports this clone. The chain couples TRBV5-6 to TRBJ2-3, with D possibly being TRBD1 or TRBD2 (6 bases each). CDR1 is SGHDT and CDR2 is YYEEEE in the germline V gene. V was trimmed by 4 bases and J by 1 base, leaving 16 bases between them. The CDR3 is made up of 16 amino acids. The CDR3 nucleotides are TGTGCCAGCAGCATCACCGGGGGCGCCCGCACAGATACGCAGTATTTT. Amino acids: CASSITGGARTDTQYF.

For this clone: This sample also contains other DNA sequences that code for the same CDR3. CDR3 loop: CASSHRSSGNTIYF. DNA for the CDR3: TGTGCCAGCAGTCACAGGTCCTCTGGAAACACCATATATTTT. V is TRBV28 and J is TRBJ1-3; D perhaps matches TRBD1 (5 bases). V was clipped by 5 bases and J by 0 bases, with 8 bases between them. The CDR3 covers 14 residues. In germline, CDR1 is MDHEN, CDR2 SYDVKM.